The rows below give T cell receptor beta chains drawn from one sample of a study of blood T cell repertoires in COVID-19. The protocol was immunoSEQ multiplex PCR, while the TCRdb copy is restricted to in-frame clones and leaves out a portion. This sample carries about 190,000 clones, less than 80% of them seen once, and the ten largest clones take around 12%. Sequencing was done on a sample of peripheral blood. The receptors shown here come from a woman aged 50 to 65 with acute or convalescent COVID-19. Each CDR3 is given with its conserved first and last residue. A D gene is named only where the DNA matches it firmly. Clone size is not always given. Where it is, it says once, few, many or a class for expanded clones.

cdr3_aa	cdr3_nt	v_call	j_call	d_call	cdr3_length	clone_size
CASSRTGGNYGYTF	TGTGCCAGCAGTCGGACAGGGGGCAACTATGGCTACACCTTC	TRBV2	TRBJ1-2	TRBD1	14	-
CASSLSPGSNTEAFF	TGTGCCAGCAGCTTGTCGCCAGGGTCGAACACTGAAGCTTTCTTT	TRBV5-5	TRBJ1-1	-	15	-
CASSTKTSGIFVQYF	TGTGCCAGCAGCACAAAGACTAGCGGGATATTCGTGCAGTACTTC	TRBV5-4	TRBJ2-7	TRBD2	15	-
CASSDSYEQYF	TGTGCCAGCAGCGACAGCTACGAGCAGTACTTC	TRBV6-2/TRBV6-3	TRBJ2-7	-	11	few
CASSYSRARVTDTQYF	TGTGCCAGCAGTTACTCGCGGGCCCGAGTTACAGATACGCAGTATTTT	TRBV6-5	TRBJ2-3	-	16	-
CASSERGGRENSPLHF	TGTGCCAGCAGTGAACGGGGAGGAAGGGAGAATTCACCCCTCCACTTT	TRBV3-1/TRBV3-2	TRBJ1-6	-	16	once
CASSIYPCPHFQILYQETQYF	TGTGCCAGTAGTATATACCCCTGCCCCCATTTTCAGATCCTCTACCAAGAGACCCAGTACTTC	TRBV19	TRBJ2-5	-	21	-
CASSYHDRAGEQYF	TGTGCCAGCAGCTACCACGACAGGGCGGGGGAGCAGTACTTC	TRBV16	TRBJ2-7	-	14	once
CASSLKAGGWADTQYF	TGTGCCAGCAGCTTAAAAGCGGGGGGGTGGGCAGATACGCAGTATTTT	TRBV11-2	TRBJ2-3	TRBD2	16	-
CASSLWASGGVGRHEQYF	TGTGCCAGCAGCTTGTGGGCTAGCGGGGGGGTAGGTCGGCACGAGCAGTACTTC	TRBV5-6	TRBJ2-7	TRBD2	18	many
CASSLSATASTDTQYF	TGTGCCAGCAGCCTAAGTGCGACAGCTAGCACAGATACGCAGTATTTT	TRBV14	TRBJ2-3	-	16	-
CASSLGEGQGRTGELFF	TGTGCCAGCAGCTTGGGCGAAGGACAGGGACGGACCGGGGAGCTGTTTTTT	TRBV5-6	TRBJ2-2	TRBD1	17	-
CASSQKTGGSGEQYF	TGTGCCAGTAGCCAGAAGACAGGGGGCTCTGGAGAGCAGTACTTC	TRBV19	TRBJ2-7	TRBD1	15	-
CASSADSYEQYF	TGTGCCAGCAGCGCGGACAGCTACGAGCAGTACTTC	TRBV9	TRBJ2-7	-	12	few
CASNPGTVTTGELFF	TGTGCCAGTAACCCCGGGACAGTAACTACCGGGGAGCTGTTTTTT	TRBV19	TRBJ2-2	TRBD1	15	-
CASSYEGQGAGSNQPQHF	TGTGCCAGCAGTTACGAAGGGCAGGGGGCCGGAAGCAATCAGCCCCAGCATTTT	TRBV6-2/TRBV6-3	TRBJ1-5	TRBD1	18	few
CASLLAGGTQYF	TGTGCCAGCCTCCTAGCGGGAGGAACGCAGTATTTT	TRBV28	TRBJ2-3	TRBD2	12	once
CASSEALQGNSNTEAFF	TGTGCCAGCAGTGAAGCGCTTCAGGGCAATTCGAACACTGAAGCTTTCTTT	TRBV6-1	TRBJ1-1	-	17	-
CASSLRGDPNEKLFF	TGTGCCAGTAGTTTGCGGGGGGACCCTAATGAAAAACTGTTTTTT	TRBV19	TRBJ1-4	-	15	few
CASSSRTGTTDTQYF	TGTGCCAGCAGTTCTCGGACAGGCACCACAGATACGCAGTATTTT	TRBV28	TRBJ2-3	TRBD1	15	-
CASSDHSGRGGTDTQYF	TGTGCCAGCAGCGATCATAGCGGGAGGGGAGGTACAGATACGCAGTATTTT	TRBV3-1/TRBV3-2	TRBJ2-3	TRBD2	17	many
CASSDGGGGTGSNQPQHF	TGCGCCAGCAGTGACGGTGGGGGGGGCACGGGGAGCAATCAGCCCCAGCATTTT	TRBV10-2	TRBJ1-5	-	18	many
CASSLVNSGANVLTF	TGTGCCAGCAGCTTGGTCAACTCTGGGGCCAACGTCCTGACTTTC	TRBV5-5	TRBJ2-6	-	15	-
CASSTPPNEQYF	TGTGCCAGTAGTACCCCCCCCAACGAGCAGTACTTC	TRBV19	TRBJ2-7	-	12	-
CASSRAGHQPQHF	TGTGCCAGCAGCCGTGCGGGTCACCAGCCCCAGCATTTT	TRBV11-2	TRBJ1-5	-	13	-
CAIPGPTNYGYTF	TGTGCCATTCCAGGGCCGACTAACTATGGCTACACCTTC	TRBV2	TRBJ1-2	-	13	few
CAWGFFGETQYF	TGTGCCTGGGGTTTCTTCGGGGAGACCCAGTACTTC	TRBV30	TRBJ2-5	-	12	-
CASGRGSNYYEQYF	TGTGCCAGCGGGAGAGGGAGTAATTATTACGAGCAGTACTTC	TRBV2	TRBJ2-7	-	14	-
CASSLAEGRLSSGNTIYF	TGCGCCAGCAGCTTGGCGGAGGGCAGGCTCTCCTCTGGAAACACCATATATTTT	TRBV5-1	TRBJ1-3	-	18	-
CASNRDSLYEQYF	TGTGCCAGCAACCGGGACAGCCTCTACGAGCAGTACTTC	TRBV2	TRBJ2-7	TRBD1	13	-
CASSPDRKGSPLHF	TGTGCCAGCTCACCAGACAGGAAAGGATCACCCCTCCACTTT	TRBV18	TRBJ1-6	-	14	-
CSASYWGQTMNTEAFF	TGCAGTGCTAGTTATTGGGGACAGACAATGAACACTGAAGCTTTCTTT	TRBV20-1	TRBJ1-1	TRBD1	16	-
CASSGQGQGWETQYF	TGTGCCTCAAGCGGCCAGGGACAGGGATGGGAGACCCAGTACTTC	TRBV10-3	TRBJ2-5	TRBD1	15	-
CASSSGGPNTEAFF	TGTGCCAGCAGCTCGGGGGGTCCGAACACTGAAGCTTTCTTT	TRBV7-2	TRBJ1-1	-	14	-
CASSMDRGGSEQYF	TGTGCCAGTAGTATGGACAGGGGTGGCAGCGAGCAGTACTTC	TRBV19	TRBJ2-7	TRBD1	14	-
CASSLEGLGGPYNEQFF	TGCGCCAGCAGCTTGGAGGGACTAGGGGGGCCCTACAATGAGCAGTTCTTC	TRBV5-1	TRBJ2-1	TRBD2	17	-
CASSRSPPYGYTF	TGTGCCAGCAGTCGGAGCCCCCCCTATGGCTACACCTTC	TRBV6-5	TRBJ1-2	-	13	-
CASSPTSGGVNEQFF	TGCGCCAGCAGCCCGACTAGCGGGGGGGTTAATGAGCAGTTCTTC	TRBV5-1	TRBJ2-1	TRBD2	15	-
CSARRAGEQYF	TGCAGTGCCAGAAGGGCGGGCGAGCAGTACTTC	TRBV20-1	TRBJ2-7	-	11	few
CATSRDSDYGGSSAGELFF	TGTGCCACCAGCAGAGATTCGGACTATGGCGGGAGCTCAGCCGGGGAGCTGTTTTTT	TRBV15	TRBJ2-2	TRBD2	19	-
CASSFRDRGLFGNTGELFF	TGCGCCAGCAGCTTCCGGGACAGGGGGCTGTTCGGCAACACCGGGGAGCTGTTTTTT	TRBV5-1	TRBJ2-2	TRBD1	19	-
CASSPSVSDGYTF	TGTGCCAGCTCACCTTCTGTTAGCGATGGCTACACCTTC	TRBV18	TRBJ1-2	-	13	few
CASSPEFNQPQHF	TGTGCCAGCAGTCCAGAATTCAATCAGCCCCAGCATTTT	TRBV12-3/TRBV12-4	TRBJ1-5	-	13	-
CAWSVREPGRETQYF	TGTGCCTGGAGTGTACGGGAGCCGGGTCGGGAGACCCAGTACTTC	TRBV30	TRBJ2-5	-	15	-
CASSQDRGGDSPLHF	TGTGCCAGTAGTCAGGACCGCGGGGGTGATTCACCCCTCCACTTT	TRBV19	TRBJ1-6	-	15	-
CASGNAGTDFNYGYTF	TGCGCCAGCGGAAATGCCGGGACAGATTTCAACTATGGCTACACCTTC	TRBV5-1	TRBJ1-2	TRBD1	16	-
CASSLQGRPEAFF	TGTGCCAGCAGTTTACAGGGCCGGCCTGAAGCTTTCTTT	TRBV28	TRBJ1-1	-	13	few
CASSRPGLAGAGEQFF	TGTGCCAGCAGTCGACCGGGACTAGCTGGGGCCGGGGAGCAGTTCTTC	TRBV6-6	TRBJ2-1	TRBD2	16	-
CASTKAAYNEQFF	TGTGCCAGCACCAAAGCGGCCTACAATGAGCAGTTCTTC	TRBV6-5	TRBJ2-1	-	13	-
CASSPTDAKNIQYF	TGTGCCAGCAGTCCGACAGATGCCAAAAACATTCAGTACTTC	TRBV27	TRBJ2-4	-	14	-
CAISPRGQTNEKLFF	TGTGCCATCAGCCCCAGGGGGCAAACGAACGAAAAACTGTTTTTT	TRBV10-3	TRBJ1-4	TRBD1	15	few
CASSPPTGPGNGELFF	TGTGCCAGCTCACCACCGACAGGGCCGGGTAACGGGGAGCTGTTTTTT	TRBV18	TRBJ2-2	TRBD1	16	-
CASRDRGGEKLFF	TGTGCCAGCAGGGACAGGGGTGGTGAAAAACTGTTTTTT	TRBV25-1	TRBJ1-4	TRBD1	13	-
CASNSGGPPYEQYF	TGTGCCAGCAACAGCGGGGGGCCCCCCTACGAGCAGTACTTC	TRBV7-2	TRBJ2-7	TRBD2	14	-
CASRDRVGGGGYTF	TGTGCCAGCAGGGACAGGGTCGGTGGTGGTGGCTACACCTTC	TRBV27	TRBJ1-2	TRBD1	14	few
CASSPLSRDNEQFF	TGTGCCAGCTCACCTTTGTCCAGGGACAATGAGCAGTTCTTC	TRBV18	TRBJ2-1	-	14	-
CASSSLSGGPLDEQFF	TGCGCCAGCAGCTCTCTCAGCGGGGGCCCACTAGATGAGCAGTTCTTC	TRBV5-1	TRBJ2-1	TRBD2	16	-